This is a list of T cell receptor beta chains from one sample in a study of blood T cell repertoires in COVID-19. The data were produced by immunoSEQ multiplex PCR, yet TCRdb's version contains in-frame clones alone and is incomplete. The sample carries about 280,000 clones, 88% recorded once. Input material: peripheral blood. These receptors all stem from a woman aged 25 to 39 with COVID-19, enrolled during active disease. Both conserved end residues are part of each CDR3. A D gene is named only where the DNA matches it firmly. Not all rows give a size; the values are once, few, many and, for expanded clones, a class.

v_gene,abundance,j_gene,d_gene,CDR3aa,CDR3nt
TRBV4-3,-,TRBJ2-1,TRBD2,CASSQPSGRANNEQFF,TGCGCCAGCAGCCAACCTAGCGGGAGGGCCAACAATGAGCAGTTCTTC
TRBV4-1,-,TRBJ1-5,-,CASSQDGSRPQHF,TGCGCCAGCAGCCAAGATGGGAGCCGGCCCCAGCATTTT
TRBV3-1/TRBV3-2,-,TRBJ1-2,-,CASSRPGPSGSYTF,TGTGCCAGCAGCAGGCCCGGGCCGTCCGGGAGCTACACCTTC
TRBV4-2,-,TRBJ2-1,TRBD2,CASSHGAGALERNEQFF,TGTGCCAGCAGCCACGGAGCGGGAGCACTGGAGCGGAATGAGCAGTTCTTC
TRBV4-1,-,TRBJ1-1,-,CASSQDHRQAREAFF,TGCGCCAGCAGCCAAGACCACCGACAGGCGCGTGAAGCTTTCTTT
TRBV4-2,-,TRBJ1-3,-,CASSPFGGLNTIYF,TGTGCCAGCAGCCCCTTCGGTGGTCTAAACACCATATATTTT
TRBV6-5,-,TRBJ2-7,TRBD2,CASSYTRLAFGHEQYF,TGTGCCAGCAGTTACACTCGACTAGCGTTTGGCCACGAGCAGTACTTC
TRBV10-2,-,TRBJ1-4,-,CASSDTLAGKEKLFF,TGCGCCAGCAGTGATACCTTGGCAGGGAAGGAAAAACTGTTTTTT
TRBV24-1,once,TRBJ1-5,-,CATSDVEFNQPQHF,TGTGCCACCAGTGATGTTGAGTTCAATCAGCCCCAGCATTTT
TRBV5-4,-,TRBJ2-1,TRBD2,CASSSMTSGSSYNEQFF,TGTGCCAGCAGCTCAATGACTAGCGGGAGCTCCTACAATGAGCAGTTCTTC
TRBV5-6,-,TRBJ2-5,-,CASSFQGFETQYF,TGTGCCAGCAGCTTCCAGGGGTTTGAGACCCAGTACTTC
TRBV11-2,-,TRBJ2-7,-,CASSSQTSSHEQYF,TGTGCCAGCAGCTCACAGACTAGTTCCCACGAGCAGTACTTC
TRBV19,-,TRBJ2-2,-,CASSARTGGTGELFF,TGTGCCAGTAGTGCCCGGACTGGGGGGACCGGGGAGCTGTTTTTT
TRBV4-3,-,TRBJ1-6,TRBD1,CASSQDVQGAFYNSPLHF,TGCGCCAGCAGCCAAGATGTCCAGGGGGCTTTCTATAATTCACCCCTCCACTTT
TRBV10-3,-,TRBJ2-1,-,CAIRPHRTGPTGEQFF,TGTGCCATCAGGCCTCACCGAACGGGACCCACAGGGGAGCAGTTCTTC
TRBV6-5,-,TRBJ1-3,-,CASSYSWGRSGNTIYF,TGTGCCAGCAGTTACTCGTGGGGCAGGTCTGGAAACACCATATATTTT
TRBV12-5,-,TRBJ2-1,-,CASGSSGLRLFF,TGTGCTAGTGGTTCCTCCGGACTGAGACTGTTCTTC
TRBV5-4,once,TRBJ2-1,-,CASSLDSDLSYNEQFF,TGTGCCAGCAGCTTGGACAGTGACCTCTCCTACAATGAGCAGTTCTTC
TRBV5-1,once,TRBJ2-1,-,CASSLAGNEQFF,TGCGCCAGCAGCTTAGCCGGGAATGAGCAGTTCTTC
TRBV2,many,TRBJ2-1,-,CASRGYNEQFF,TGTGCCAGTAGGGGGTACAATGAGCAGTTCTTC
TRBV4-3,-,TRBJ1-2,-,CASSQDVGPPYGYTF,TGCGCCAGCAGCCAAGATGTTGGGCCCCCCTATGGCTACACCTTC
TRBV29-1,-,TRBJ2-3,TRBD2,CSVGTSVGGTQYF,TGCAGCGTTGGGACTAGCGTTGGAGGTACGCAGTATTTT
TRBV9,-,TRBJ2-1,TRBD1,CASSAGTGSPDEQFF,TGTGCCAGCAGCGCCGGGACAGGGAGTCCCGATGAGCAGTTCTTC
TRBV28,-,TRBJ2-3,-,CASSHRAGYTDTQYF,TGTGCCAGCAGTCACAGAGCGGGTTACACAGATACGCAGTATTTT
TRBV7-9,-,TRBJ1-1,-,CASSLPLQGTEAFF,TGTGCCAGCAGCTTACCCTTACAGGGAACTGAAGCTTTCTTT
TRBV24-1,-,TRBJ1-5,-,CATSDRGGGTQPQHF,TGTGCCACCAGTGATAGAGGGGGTGGGACTCAGCCCCAGCATTTT
TRBV10-2,-,TRBJ2-2,-,CASRDPPGVDTGELFF,TGCGCCAGCAGAGACCCGCCCGGGGTGGATACCGGGGAGCTGTTTTTT
TRBV10-2,-,TRBJ2-2,TRBD2,CASSGSGSLSTGELFF,TGCGCCAGCAGTGGGAGCGGGAGTTTGAGCACCGGGGAGCTGTTTTTT
TRBV28,once,TRBJ2-3,-,CASSFRPGADTQYF,TGTGCCAGCAGTTTTCGGCCAGGGGCAGATACGCAGTATTTT
TRBV4-3,-,TRBJ2-5,TRBD2,CASSQSPAGAGGETQYF,TGCGCCAGCAGCCAATCGCCGGCGGGCGCGGGAGGAGAGACCCAGTACTTC
TRBV6-2/TRBV6-3,-,TRBJ1-2,TRBD1,CASSLGQGGFYGYTF,TGTGCCAGCAGCCTAGGACAGGGCGGATTCTATGGCTACACCTTC
TRBV27,-,TRBJ1-2,TRBD1,CASSLDRAYGYTF,TGTGCCAGCAGTCTGGACAGGGCCTATGGCTACACCTTC
TRBV5-6,-,TRBJ1-4,TRBD1,CASSISPGTGEKLFF,TGTGCCAGCAGCATTTCCCCCGGGACAGGTGAAAAACTGTTTTTT
TRBV7-8,-,TRBJ2-5,-,CASSLSGLPEGETQYF,TGTGCCAGCAGCTTATCCGGCCTCCCGGAGGGCGAGACCCAGTACTTC
TRBV9,-,TRBJ1-5,-,CASGTEGAPQHF,TGTGCCAGCGGCACGGAGGGAGCGCCCCAGCATTTT
TRBV5-4,-,TRBJ2-3,-,CASSLAAPTDTQYF,TGTGCCAGCAGCTTGGCCGCGCCTACAGATACGCAGTATTTT
TRBV9,once,TRBJ1-1,TRBD1,CASSSSTGVVKNTEAFF,TGTGCCAGCAGCTCATCGACAGGGGTCGTTAAGAACACTGAAGCTTTCTTT
TRBV15,-,TRBJ2-6,-,CATCRGWRSRVSGANVLTF,TGTGCCACCTGCAGAGGGTGGAGGTCCCGAGTCTCTGGGGCCAACGTCCTGACTTTC
TRBV7-3,once,TRBJ2-3,-,CASSLTLTAQGPGTQYF,TGTGCCAGCAGCTTAACCCTGACAGCTCAAGGGCCAGGTACGCAGTATTTT
TRBV5-4,-,TRBJ1-5,-,CASSVQGYNQPQHF,TGTGCCAGCAGTGTCCAGGGGTACAATCAGCCCCAGCATTTT
TRBV13,-,TRBJ1-1,-,CASSSNQPHTEAFF,TGTGCCAGCAGTAGTAATCAACCTCACACTGAAGCTTTCTTT
TRBV2,few,TRBJ1-5,-,CASSFSRTPRGNQPQHF,TGTGCCAGCAGTTTTAGCAGGACGCCGAGGGGCAATCAGCCCCAGCATTTT
TRBV3-1/TRBV3-2,-,TRBJ2-5,-,CASSQGWGGQETQYF,TGTGCCAGCAGCCAAGGGTGGGGCGGTCAAGAGACCCAGTACTTC
TRBV7-6,-,TRBJ2-6,TRBD1,CASSLASGQGISGANVLTF,TGTGCCAGCAGCTTAGCCTCGGGACAGGGAATTTCTGGGGCCAACGTCCTGACTTTC
TRBV5-4,-,TRBJ2-1,-,CASSFGGIYNEQFF,TGTGCCAGCAGCTTCGGCGGAATCTACAATGAGCAGTTCTTC
TRBV2,-,TRBJ1-1,-,CASSERGGTEAFF,TGTGCCAGCAGTGAACGGGGGGGCACTGAAGCTTTCTTT
TRBV24-1,-,TRBJ2-5,TRBD2,CATSDPGTSEETQYF,TGTGCCACCAGTGATCCCGGGACTAGTGAAGAGACCCAGTACTTC
TRBV28,-,TRBJ2-7,TRBD2,CASSTGGRSYEQYF,TGTGCCAGCAGCACGGGGGGTAGGTCCTACGAGCAGTACTTC
TRBV18,-,TRBJ1-4,-,CASRPTPNEKLFF,TGTGCCAGCCGCCCCACACCAAATGAAAAACTGTTTTTT
TRBV7-9,-,TRBJ1-6,-,CASSLKGIGTPLHF,TGTGCCAGCAGCTTAAAGGGGATAGGGACACCCCTCCACTTT
TRBV15,-,TRBJ2-5,TRBD2,CATSRGLAGAETQYF,TGTGCCACCAGCAGAGGGCTAGCGGGAGCAGAGACCCAGTACTTC
TRBV14,-,TRBJ2-7,-,CASSPGPGHFYEQYF,TGTGCCAGCAGCCCAGGGCCGGGACATTTCTACGAGCAGTACTTC
TRBV6-2/TRBV6-3,-,TRBJ1-6,TRBD1,CASSYTGGAVGSPLHF,TGTGCCAGCAGTTATACAGGGGGCGCAGTTGGATCACCCCTCCACTTT
TRBV27,-,TRBJ1-4,-,CASSLRHATNEKLFF,TGTGCCAGCAGTTTAAGACACGCAACTAATGAAAAACTGTTTTTT
TRBV27,-,TRBJ2-1,-,CASSVGGTYNEQFF,TGTGCCAGCAGTGTTGGAGGGACCTACAATGAGCAGTTCTTC
TRBV6-5,-,TRBJ2-5,TRBD2,CASSPGLAGQETQYF,TGTGCCAGCAGTCCCGGACTAGCGGGGCAAGAGACCCAGTACTTC
TRBV4-1,-,TRBJ1-6,TRBD1,CASSQEFTGANSPLHF,TGCGCCAGCAGCCAAGAATTTACAGGGGCAAATTCACCCCTCCACTTT
TRBV14,few,TRBJ1-6,TRBD1,CASSRIARTGSNSPLHF,TGTGCCAGCAGCCGAATTGCTCGGACAGGTTCCAATTCACCCCTCCACTTT
TRBV19,once,TRBJ2-7,TRBD2,CASSMGGSPPGEQYF,TGTGCCAGTAGTATGGGCGGGAGCCCCCCGGGCGAGCAGTACTTC
TRBV19,-,TRBJ1-2,TRBD1,CASRERQGARYTF,TGTGCCAGTAGAGAAAGACAGGGAGCACGCTACACCTTC